Listed below are T cell receptor beta chains from one sample, sequenced in a study of cytomegalovirus exposure and HLA in healthy donors. TCRdb's table, derived via immunoSEQ multiplex PCR, lists solely in-frame clones and lacks some. There are some 150,000 clones in the sample; about 86% occur only once, and approximately 1.4% lies in the top ten. The sequenced material came from PBMCs. The receptors derive from a woman aged 30 to 39 in good health and CMV-seronegative. The CDR3 runs from the conserved cysteine through the conserved F or W. The D gene is left open where the match is weak. Clone sizes are given selectively: once, few, many, or a class where the clone is expanded.

V gene	D gene	J gene	clone size	CDR3 protein	CDR3 DNA
TRBV2	TRBD2	TRBJ2-3	medium-sized	CASLTSGTDTQYF	TGTGCCAGTCTGACTAGCGGTACAGATACGCAGTATTTT
TRBV5-8	TRBD2	TRBJ2-7	.	CASSGTSGGAYEQYF	TGTGCCAGCAGCGGTACTAGCGGGGGGGCCTACGAGCAGTACTTC
TRBV20-1	.	TRBJ1-2	few	CSAQGSDGYTF	TGCAGTGCCCAGGGATCGGATGGCTACACCTTC
TRBV5-1	TRBD1	TRBJ2-7	.	CASRQQAGQGYEQYF	TGCGCCAGCAGACAACAAGCGGGACAGGGTTACGAGCAGTACTTC
TRBV4-1	.	TRBJ2-2	.	CASSQEGVKEGELFF	TGCGCCAGCAGCCAAGAAGGTGTGAAGGAGGGGGAGCTGTTTTTT
TRBV25-1	TRBD1	TRBJ1-1	.	CASSPGTAEAFF	TGTGCCAGCAGTCCCGGGACAGCTGAAGCTTTCTTT
TRBV4-1	TRBD1	TRBJ2-7	.	CASSQDGSGVGQGAIDEQYF	TGCGCCAGCAGCCAAGATGGGTCCGGGGTGGGACAGGGGGCTATAGACGAGCAGTACTTC
TRBV6-5	.	TRBJ2-5	.	CASSYSRNQETQYF	TGTGCCAGCAGTTACTCGCGGAACCAAGAGACCCAGTACTTC
TRBV6-5	.	TRBJ2-1	once	CASSYSFSGEQFF	TGTGCCAGCAGTTACTCTTTCTCAGGCGAGCAGTTCTTC
TRBV7-9	.	TRBJ2-5	few	CASSLSEAGETQYF	TGTGCCAGCAGCTTATCGGAGGCTGGGGAGACCCAGTACTTC
TRBV29-1	TRBD1	TRBJ1-1	.	CSAGQPQNTEAFF	TGCAGCGCGGGACAGCCGCAGAACACTGAAGCTTTCTTT
TRBV5-4	.	TRBJ1-4	.	CASSLSRGGPTEKLFF	TGTGCCAGCAGCTTGAGTAGGGGGGGACCGACGGAAAAACTGTTTTTT
TRBV5-1	TRBD1	TRBJ2-1	.	CASGWTGQGADEQFF	TGCGCCAGCGGGTGGACGGGACAGGGGGCCGATGAGCAGTTCTTC
TRBV6-5	.	TRBJ2-7	.	CASRSGRSVAEQYF	TGTGCCAGCAGAAGCGGACGGTCCGTGGCCGAGCAGTACTTC
TRBV5-1	TRBD2	TRBJ2-3	.	CASSPGGAGTDTQYF	TGCGCCAGCAGTCCCGGGGGGGCGGGCACAGATACGCAGTATTTT
TRBV5-4	.	TRBJ2-3	.	CASSLGERTDTQYF	TGTGCCAGCAGCTTAGGGGAAAGAACAGATACGCAGTATTTT
TRBV10-2	TRBD2	TRBJ2-7	once	CASRAGLATYEQYF	TGCGCCAGCAGGGCGGGACTAGCTACCTACGAGCAGTACTTC
TRBV5-1	TRBD2	TRBJ2-2	.	CASSFTSGGRGGELFF	TGCGCCAGCAGCTTTACTAGCGGGGGCCGTGGCGGGGAGCTGTTTTTT
TRBV6-1	.	TRBJ1-5	few	CASSEVVDRYQPQHF	TGTGCCAGCAGTGAAGTGGTGGACAGATATCAGCCCCAGCATTTT
TRBV18	TRBD1	TRBJ1-5	few	CASSRQGNQPQHF	TGTGCCAGCTCACGACAGGGAAATCAGCCCCAGCATTTT
TRBV10-3	TRBD2	TRBJ2-1	few	CAISGTSGALEQFF	TGTGCCATCAGCGGGACTAGCGGGGCTCTTGAGCAGTTCTTC
TRBV5-4	TRBD2	TRBJ2-2	.	CASSLVTSGGTGELFF	TGTGCCAGCAGCTTGGTGACTAGCGGGGGGACCGGGGAGCTGTTTTTT
TRBV4-1	.	TRBJ1-1	.	CASSQDYPRQEIEAFF	TGCGCCAGCAGCCAAGATTATCCGAGACAGGAAATTGAAGCTTTCTTT
TRBV20-1	.	TRBJ2-7	.	CSASGENEQYF	TGCAGTGCTAGCGGGGAGAACGAGCAGTACTTC
TRBV6-1	TRBD2	TRBJ2-1	.	CASSARPGLAGGSSYNEQFF	TGTGCCAGCAGTGCTCGCCCGGGACTAGCGGGGGGGAGCTCCTACAATGAGCAGTTCTTC
TRBV6-5	.	TRBJ2-7	.	CASSFRGVQGREQYF	TGTGCCAGCAGTTTCCGTGGAGTCCAGGGGCGCGAGCAGTACTTC
TRBV29-1	TRBD1	TRBJ2-7	.	CSVEAPTGGNSYEQYF	TGCAGCGTTGAAGCGCCGACAGGGGGCAACTCCTACGAGCAGTACTTC
TRBV5-6	TRBD1	TRBJ1-2	.	CASSRKTGVYGYTF	TGTGCCAGCAGCCGGAAGACAGGGGTATATGGCTACACCTTC
TRBV29-1	TRBD1	TRBJ1-2	.	CSVAGTAKAGYGYTF	TGCAGCGTTGCCGGGACAGCAAAAGCCGGCTATGGCTACACCTTC
TRBV19	TRBD1	TRBJ1-5	once	CASSRTGIGQPQHF	TGTGCCAGTAGCCGGACAGGAATAGGTCAGCCCCAGCATTTT
TRBV27	.	TRBJ2-5	.	CASSLSRQETQYF	TGTGCCAGCAGTTTATCCCGCCAAGAGACCCAGTACTTC
TRBV14	.	TRBJ2-7	.	CASSPSFGVTYEQYF	TGTGCCAGCAGTCCCAGTTTCGGGGTAACTTACGAGCAGTACTTC
TRBV6-6	.	TRBJ2-1	.	CASSLGLDIGEQFF	TGTGCCAGCTCCCTCGGGTTGGATATTGGTGAGCAGTTCTTC
TRBV2	.	TRBJ1-1	.	CASLGGGARGAFF	TGTGCCAGCCTCGGGGGAGGGGCGCGAGGAGCTTTCTTT
TRBV6-5	.	TRBJ1-1	.	CASSYNRATEAFF	TGTGCCAGCAGTTACAACAGGGCCACTGAAGCTTTCTTT
TRBV7-6	TRBD1	TRBJ2-4	.	CASSYRDRNIQYF	TGTGCCAGCAGCTACCGGGACAGAAACATTCAGTACTTC
TRBV11-3	.	TRBJ1-4	.	CASSEQGQGPNEKLFF	TGTGCCAGCAGCGAACAGGGCCAGGGCCCTAATGAAAAACTGTTTTTT
TRBV6-1	.	TRBJ1-2	.	CASSALRENYGYTF	TGTGCCAGCAGTGCCCTACGAGAGAACTATGGCTACACCTTC
TRBV11-2	TRBD2	TRBJ2-5	once	CASSLGASGAQETQYF	TGTGCCAGCAGCTTAGGAGCTAGCGGGGCACAAGAGACCCAGTACTTC
TRBV4-1	.	TRBJ2-1	.	CASSQDGGVANEQFF	TGCGCCAGCAGCCAAGATGGTGGTGTAGCGAATGAGCAGTTCTTC
TRBV27	.	TRBJ1-1	.	CASSRTGYTEAFF	TGTGCCAGCAGTCGAACAGGGTACACTGAAGCTTTCTTT
TRBV6-1	.	TRBJ1-4	.	CASMRQTNEKLFF	TGTGCCAGCATGAGACAGACTAATGAAAAACTGTTTTTT
TRBV6-6	TRBD1	TRBJ1-2	few	CASRRGQNYGYTF	TGTGCCAGCCGACGGGGACAGAACTATGGCTACACCTTC
TRBV30	.	TRBJ2-7	.	CAWGTHTGMWEQYF	TGTGCCTGGGGTACCCACACAGGGATGTGGGAGCAGTACTTC
TRBV13	.	TRBJ2-7	once	CASSLRGKRSYEQYF	TGTGCCAGCAGCTTAAGGGGGAAAAGATCCTACGAGCAGTACTTC
TRBV5-4	TRBD1	TRBJ1-2	.	CASSRTGVDYGYTF	TGTGCCAGCAGCCGGACAGGGGTCGACTATGGCTACACCTTC
TRBV9	.	TRBJ2-7	.	CASSVADSWTEQYF	TGTGCCAGCAGCGTAGCGGACTCCTGGACCGAGCAGTACTTC
TRBV11-2	.	TRBJ2-7	.	CASSSLRGAGPYEQYF	TGTGCCAGCAGCTCCCTTCGCGGGGCGGGGCCGTACGAGCAGTACTTC
TRBV2	.	TRBJ2-1	.	CASSEGWRTYNEQFF	TGTGCCAGCAGTGAAGGATGGAGGACCTACAATGAGCAGTTCTTC
TRBV5-1	TRBD2	TRBJ2-3	.	CASSSWTSGADTQYF	TGCGCCAGCAGCTCGTGGACTAGCGGGGCAGATACGCAGTATTTT
TRBV4-1	TRBD2	TRBJ2-7	.	CASSQISGVTYEQYF	TGCGCCAGCAGCCAGATTAGCGGGGTGACCTACGAGCAGTACTTC
TRBV7-2	.	TRBJ1-1	.	CASSFGYTEAFF	TGTGCCAGCAGCTTCGGGTACACTGAAGCTTTCTTT
TRBV7-6	TRBD2	TRBJ2-3	.	CASTPESRRGGADTQYF	TGTGCCAGCACACCAGAGTCAAGGAGGGGAGGGGCAGATACGCAGTATTTT
TRBV4-2	TRBD2	TRBJ2-3	once	CASSQTDSSGGTDTQYF	TGTGCCAGCAGCCAAACTGACTCCAGCGGGGGCACAGATACGCAGTATTTT
TRBV2	.	TRBJ1-1	.	CASRTRETNTEAFF	TGTGCCAGCAGGACCAGGGAAACGAACACTGAAGCTTTCTTT